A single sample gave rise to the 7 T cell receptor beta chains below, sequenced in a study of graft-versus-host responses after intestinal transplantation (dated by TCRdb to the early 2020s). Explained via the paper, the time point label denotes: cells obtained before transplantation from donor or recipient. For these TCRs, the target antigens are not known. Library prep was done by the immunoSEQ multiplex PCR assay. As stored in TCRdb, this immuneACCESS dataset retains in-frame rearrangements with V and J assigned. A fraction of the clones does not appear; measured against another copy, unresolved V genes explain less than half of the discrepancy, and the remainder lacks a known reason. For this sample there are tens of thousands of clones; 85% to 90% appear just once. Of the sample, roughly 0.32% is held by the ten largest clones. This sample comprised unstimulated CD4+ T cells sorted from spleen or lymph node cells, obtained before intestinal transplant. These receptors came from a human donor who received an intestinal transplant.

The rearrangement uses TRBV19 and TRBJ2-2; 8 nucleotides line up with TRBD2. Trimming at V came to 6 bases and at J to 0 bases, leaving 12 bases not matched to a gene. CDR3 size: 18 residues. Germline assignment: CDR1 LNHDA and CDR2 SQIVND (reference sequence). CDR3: CASSQDPGGSANTGELFF. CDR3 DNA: TGTGCCAGTAGCCAAGATCCGGGGGGGTCCGCGAACACCGGGGAGCTGTTTTTT.

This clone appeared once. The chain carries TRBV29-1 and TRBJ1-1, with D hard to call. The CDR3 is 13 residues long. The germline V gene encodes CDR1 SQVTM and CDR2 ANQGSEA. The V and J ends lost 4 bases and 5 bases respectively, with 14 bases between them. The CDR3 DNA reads TGCAGCGTTGCGGTAAAATCGGGTACTGAAGCTTTCTTT. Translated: CSVAVKSGTEAFF.

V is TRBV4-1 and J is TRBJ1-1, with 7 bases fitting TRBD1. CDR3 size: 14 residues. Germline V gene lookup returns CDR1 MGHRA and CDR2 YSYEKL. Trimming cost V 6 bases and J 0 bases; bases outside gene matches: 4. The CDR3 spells CASRGGTVNTEAFF. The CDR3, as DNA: TGCGCCAGCAGAGGGGGCACGGTGAACACTGAAGCTTTCTTT.

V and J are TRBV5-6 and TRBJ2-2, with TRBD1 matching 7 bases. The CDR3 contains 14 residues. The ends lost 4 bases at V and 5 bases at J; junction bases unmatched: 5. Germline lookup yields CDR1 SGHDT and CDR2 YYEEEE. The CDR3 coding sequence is TGTGCCAGCAGCCGGGACAGAAGAACCGGGGAGCTGTTTTTT. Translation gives CASSRDRRTGELFF.

CDR3 DNA: TGTGCCAGTAGTATACAGGGGGGAAATTCACCCCTCCACTTT. It specifies CASSIQGGNSPLHF. This sequence joins TRBV19 and TRBJ1-6, with 7 bases identical to TRBD1. Germline V gene lookup returns CDR1 LNHDA and CDR2 SQIVND (reference sequence). J was trimmed by 7 bases and V by 2 bases; bases with no gene match: 2. This CDR3 is 14 amino acids long.

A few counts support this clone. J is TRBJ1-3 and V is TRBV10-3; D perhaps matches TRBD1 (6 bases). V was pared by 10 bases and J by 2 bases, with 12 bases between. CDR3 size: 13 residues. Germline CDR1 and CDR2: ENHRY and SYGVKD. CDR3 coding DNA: TGTGCCACCTGGACAGCCGCTGGAAACACCATATATTTT. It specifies CATWTAAGNTIYF.

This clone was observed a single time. The CDR3 loop is CSVRKNTEAFF. In nucleotides, the CDR3 is TGCAGCGTGAGGAAGAACACTGAAGCTTTCTTT. The V and J genes are TRBV29-1 and TRBJ1-1; D gene ambiguous. The V end was cut by 6 bases, the J end by 1 base, with 6 bases between. This CDR3 has 11 residues. Per the germline V gene, CDR1 is SQVTM and CDR2 is ANQGSEA.